The next 3 T cell receptor beta chains were all read from a single sample in a study of T cells in narcolepsy. Assay used: immunoSEQ multiplex PCR; TCRdb lists only in-frame clones, some missing. The sample carries about 22,000 clones, roughly four fifths recorded once. Sequenced material: memory (CD45RA-) CD4+ T cells from blood. The receptors stem from a human donor in good health.

CDR3: CASRHPTGARGYGYTF. CDR3 DNA sequence: TGTGCCAGTAGGCACCCTACAGGGGCCAGGGGCTATGGCTACACCTTC. This chain joins TRBV19 and TRBJ1-2; TRBD1 aligns across 7 bases. Germline loops: CDR1 LNHDA, CDR2 SQIVND (reference sequence). The CDR3 consists of 16 residues. The trim removed 6 bases at V and 4 bases at J, leaving 14 bases unmatched.

This chain joins TRBV6-1 and TRBJ1-1, with a weak D call TRBD1 (6 bases). The V gene's germline CDR1 is MNHNS and CDR2 SASEGT. The ends were cut back, 11 bases at V and 1 base at J, with 14 bases in the middle. The length of the CDR3 is 13 residues. CDR3 sequence (DNA): TGTGCCGGATCCACGACAGGGAACACTGAAGCTTTCTTT. The encoded protein is CAGSTTGNTEAFF.

The V and J genes are TRBV10-3 and TRBJ2-1; D is possibly TRBD1 (6 bases). Trimming cost V 11 bases and J 4 bases, with 15 bases left between them. The CDR3 extends over 13 amino acids. The germline CDR1 and CDR2 sequences are ENHRY and SYGVKD. The CDR3 loop is CALRDTKYNEQFF. The CDR3 nucleotides are TGTGCCCTCCGGGACACTAAATACAATGAGCAGTTCTTC.